This TCR beta chain originates from a study of T cell responses to AZD1222 COVID-19 vaccine. Assay: immunoSEQ multiplex PCR; the TCRdb copy retains only in-frame clones and omits some. The table includes some 150,000 clones, more than 85% detected once. V lost 5 bases, J lost 4 bases, and 12 bases lay in between. Germline V gene data show CDR1 as SGHRS and CDR2 as YFSETQ. The CDR3 is 13 residues long. V usage is TRBV5-1 and J usage is TRBJ1-1, with a tentative D call TRBD1 (5 bases). The sequences come from peripheral blood, collected on day 0 of AZD1222 vaccination. The receptor's source is an adult in good health. CDR3 DNA sequence: TGCGCCAGCAGTCCCCAGGGCGCCACTGAAGCTTTCTTT. This codes for CASSPQGATEAFF. The full variable domain, completed using reference TRBV5-1 and TRBJ1-1, is KAGVTQTPRYLIKTRGQQVTLSCSPISGHRSVSWYQQTPGQGLQFLFEYFSETQRNKGNFPGRFSGRQFSNSRSEMNVSTLELGDSALYLCASSPQGATEAFFGQGTRLTVV.